The T cell receptor (beta chain) under discussion was sequenced for a study of human T cells and chemical hapten exposure. The wider study: A mostly female patient group had alopecia areata, totalis or universalis. Study conclusions and caveats: Donors were affected by alopecia, so their immune reaction might vary from that of healthy individuals. There was no change with DPC sensitization in TCRs above 1 in 1000 frequency.

TCRdb processed the RACE reads anew with MiXCR; each CDR3 protein has one entry. This table has under 100,000 distinct CDR3 sequences, approximately 11% appearing once. Time point specified: patch test 3, about 24 weeks after DPC sensitization. Treatment denoted: therapeutic diphenylcyclopropenone sensitization with weekly scalp DPC. The V end was cut by 5 bases, the J end by 7 bases, with 18 bases between. The CDR3 spans 14 residues. Germline V CDR1 and CDR2: DFQATT, SNEGSKA (reference sequence). Remarks on this clonotype: Its antigen is not known.

The chain uses TRBV20-1 and TRBJ1-5, with D uncertain. The source material was whole blood, sampled in connection with sensitization to the hapten diphenylcyclopropenone (DPC). The clonotype comes from a woman in her forties or fifties with alopecia areata. Some clones in this sample may be carry-over from other donors' samples. The CDR3 protein is CSASSPGEGQPQHF. The CDR3 coding sequence is TGCAGTGCTTCAAGCCCAGGTGAAGGGCAGCCCCAGCATTTT.